These 20 T cell receptor beta chains came from one sample sequenced in a study of blood T cell repertoires in COVID-19. Profiled with immunoSEQ multiplex PCR; TCRdb holds only in-frame clones, not every one. Among approximately 300,000 clones, roughly nine tenths were seen once, and the ten largest hold approximately 2.4%. Sequencing was carried out using PBMCs or T cells enriched from blood (not recorded which). Source of these receptors: a woman between 18 and 29 years old who had recovered from COVID-19.

This chain connects TRBV11-3 to TRBJ1-2; 8 positions match TRBD1. Unmatched junction bases numbered 12, after V lost 4 bases and J lost 8 bases. The CDR3 has 15 residues. Germline-derived CDR1 and CDR2 are SGHNT and YENEEA. The DNA of the CDR3 is TGTGCCAGCAGCTCAGGGGACAGGCGAGAGGGGGGCTACACCTTC. It encodes CASSSGDRREGGYTF. Together with reference TRBV11-3 and TRBJ1-2, the CDR3 gives the full variable domain: EAGVVQSPRYKIIEKKQPVAFWCNPISGHNTLYWYLQNLGQGPELLIRYENEEAVDDSQLPKDRFSAERLKGVDSTLKIQPAELGDSAVYLCASSSGDRREGGYTFGSGTRLTVV.

The chain couples TRBV19 to TRBJ1-2; D not resolved. Germline assignment: CDR1 LNHDA and CDR2 SQIVND (reference sequence). The CDR3 has 15 residues. V was shortened by 3 bases and J by 8 bases, with 19 bases between the two germline ends. The CDR3 sequence: CASSMEGGKLGGYTF. The DNA for the CDR3 is TGTGCCAGTAGTATGGAAGGAGGGAAACTCGGAGGCTACACCTTC.

This chain joins TRBV5-1 and TRBJ2-2; 7 positions agree with TRBD2. Germline CDR1 and CDR2: SGHRS and YFSETQ. This CDR3 spans 14 amino acids. V was clipped by 2 bases and J by 4 bases; unmatched bases: 2. CDR3 DNA: TGCGCCAGCAGCTTCCGGACTAGCACCGGGGAGCTGTTTTTT. As protein: CASSFRTSTGELFF.

The chain combines TRBV11-2 with TRBJ2-7; D may be TRBD1 (6 bases). CDR3 size: 16 residues. Germline V gene sequence: CDR1 SGHAT, CDR2 FQNNGV. V lost 2 bases and J lost 7, with 21 bases in between. The CDR3 DNA sequence: TGTGCCAGCAGCTTAACAGGGCAACCCCTCCTACGAGAGCAGTACTTC. Its translation is CASSLTGQPLLREQYF.

The chain uses TRBV6-2 or TRBV6-3 and TRBJ1-2; D is uncertain. V dropped 2 bases and J dropped 4 bases, with 11 bases sitting between them. Per the germline V gene, CDR1 is MNHEY and CDR2 is SVGEGT. This CDR3 has 14 residues. The CDR3 spells CASSYEWGGYGYTF. The CDR3 DNA follows: TGTGCCAGCAGTTACGAGTGGGGAGGCTATGGCTACACCTTC.

This sequence joins TRBV5-1 and TRBJ2-3, with D unresolved. V lost 4 bases, J lost 0 bases, and 6 bases lay in between. Germline-derived CDR1 and CDR2 are SGHRS and YFSETQ. CDR3 length: 13 residues. As DNA, the CDR3 is TGCGCCAGCAGCCCCTCTAGCACAGATACGCAGTATTTT. This translates into CASSPSSTDTQYF.

J is TRBJ2-1 and V is TRBV5-6; the D is unclear. The germline gives CDR1 SGHDT, CDR2 YYEEEE. The CDR3 runs to 15 residues. V lost 0 bases to trimming and J lost 6 bases, with 13 bases between them. CDR3 sequence: CASSLGARTTNEQFF. CDR3 bases: TGTGCCAGCAGCTTGGGGGCCAGAACAACCAATGAGCAGTTCTTC.

This clone was observed a single time. The chain combines TRBV29-1 with TRBJ2-1; D may be TRBD2 (5 bases). This CDR3 has 12 amino acids. The V end lost 0 bases, the J end lost 11 bases, and 11 bases lay between the germline ends. Germline V lookup: CDR1 SQVTM, CDR2 ANQGSEA. CDR3 sequence (DNA): TGCAGCGTTGAAGAGGGGAGCCCAAAGCAGTTCTTC. Residues: CSVEEGSPKQFF.

This clone was counted a few times. The chain is built from TRBV19 and TRBJ1-2, with D maybe TRBD1 (5 bases). Trimming stripped 5 bases from V and 4 bases from J, with 14 bases between. This CDR3 region has 14 residues. Germline V gene sequence: CDR1 LNHDA, CDR2 SQIVND (reference sequence). The DNA for the CDR3 is TGTGCCAGTAGTGCCTCTCTAGGGGCCTATGGCTACACCTTC. Amino acids: CASSASLGAYGYTF.

CDR3 coding DNA: TGTGCCAGCAGTTCACAGCGGTACGAGCAGTACTTC. This sequence encodes CASSSQRYEQYF. V is TRBV12-3 or TRBV12-4 and J is TRBJ2-7; possibly TRBD2 for D (5 bases). V lost 4 bases, J lost 4 bases, and 8 bases lay in between. The CDR3 covers 12 residues.

DNA of the CDR3: TGTGCCAGCAGTTACTCGACCACGCTGACATACGACAGGTCACCCCTCCACTTT. Translated: CASSYSTTLTYDRSPLHF. This chain joins TRBV6-2 or TRBV6-3 and TRBJ1-6; D may be TRBD1 (6 bases). The CDR3 is made up of 18 amino acids. Germline CDR1 is MNHEY and CDR2 is SVGEGT. The ends were cut back, 0 bases at V and 10 bases at J, with 22 bases in the middle.

Comments on this clone: Other DNA sequences within the sample encode an identical CDR3. The rearrangement links TRBV19 to TRBJ1-1, with 8 bases matching TRBD1. With 3 bases clipped from V and 1 base from J, the junction kept 1 base outside the gene matches. CDR1 is LNHDA, CDR2 SQIVND, per germline (reference sequence). This CDR3 is built from 14 residues. The CDR3 loop reads CASSIGQGNTEAFF. DNA for the CDR3: TGTGCCAGTAGTATCGGACAGGGGAACACTGAAGCTTTCTTT. The variable domain in full, with the rest retrieved from reference TRBV19 and TRBJ1-1, is DGGITQSPKYLFRKEGQNVTLSCEQNLNHDAMYWYRQDPGQGLRLIYYSQIVNDFQKGDIAEGYSVSREKKESFPLTVTSAQKNPTAFYLCASSIGQGNTEAFFGQGTRLTVV.

The J gene is TRBJ1-6, the V gene TRBV4-3; TRBD1 aligns across 11 bases. The junction had 11 bases not matched to a gene; V was cut back by 4 bases and J by 3 bases. The CDR3 is made up of 19 amino acids. CDR1 LGHNA and CDR2 YSLEER come from the germline V gene. CDR3 DNA: TGCGCCAGCAGCCGAAGGACAGGGGGCGTCGCCGTCTATAATTCACCCCTCCACTTT. The encoded protein is CASSRRTGGVAVYNSPLHF.

The chain joins TRBV27 to TRBJ2-7; TRBD2 aligns across 13 bases. Germline CDR1 MNHEY, CDR2 SMNVEV (reference sequence). Trimming cost V 0 bases and J 6 bases; bases outside gene matches: 14. CDR3 size: 19 residues. The chain's CDR3 is CASSLSPGLAGVPFGEQYF. In DNA form, the CDR3 reads TGTGCCAGCAGTTTATCTCCTGGACTAGCGGGAGTACCGTTCGGCGAGCAGTACTTC.

The V call is TRBV5-6, the J call TRBJ2-3; D uncertain. V was clipped by 0 bases and J by 4 bases, with 12 bases between them. This CDR3 is built from 15 residues. Per the germline V gene, CDR1 is SGHDT and CDR2 is YYEEEE. The CDR3 DNA sequence: TGTGCCAGCAGCTTGGTCTTCGAGTATTCAGATACGCAGTATTTT. Protein: CASSLVFEYSDTQYF.

J is TRBJ2-4 and V is TRBV25-1; perhaps TRBD2 as D (6 bases). CDR1 MGHDK and CDR2 SYGVNS come from the germline V gene. The CDR3 length is 15 residues. The ends were cut back, 4 bases at V and 0 bases at J, with 10 bases in the middle. The CDR3, as DNA: TGTGCCAGCAGTGGGCGGGGAAAAGCCAAAAACATTCAGTACTTC. This gives the protein CASSGRGKAKNIQYF. The full variable domain, rest sourced from reference TRBV25-1 and TRBJ2-4, is EADIYQTPRYLVIGTGKKITLECSQTMGHDKMYWYQQDPGMELHLIHYSYGVNSTEKGDLSSESTVSRIRTEHFPLTLESARPSHTSQYLCASSGRGKAKNIQYFGAGTRLSVL.

This chain connects TRBV19 to TRBJ2-2; D not certain. The CDR3 has 14 amino acids. Trimming shortened V by 1 base and J by 0 bases, and 3 bases separated the two germline ends. Germline V gene data show CDR1 as LNHDA and CDR2 as SQIVND (reference sequence). The CDR3 DNA reads as TGTGCCAGTAGTATAGCTGCGAACACCGGGGAGCTGTTTTTT. This gives the protein CASSIAANTGELFF.

The CDR3 nucleotides read TGTGCCAGCAGTTTATTCGTGACTTCCACATACAATGAGCAGTTCTTC. Its protein product is CASSLFVTSTYNEQFF. The V call is TRBV27, the J call TRBJ2-1; unclear D gene. CDR3 length equals 16 residues. Trimming removed 1 base from V and 4 bases from J, with 14 bases in between. Germline CDR1 is MNHEY and CDR2 is SMNVEV (reference sequence).

J is TRBJ2-5 and V is TRBV28, with D unresolved. This CDR3 has 13 residues. CDR1 and CDR2 from the germline V gene are MDHEN and SYDVKM. V lost 1 base, J lost 5 bases, and 8 bases lay in between. The DNA of the CDR3 is TGTGCCAGCAGTTTATTTGTTATGGAGACCCAGTACTTC. Amino acid sequence: CASSLFVMETQYF.

The V gene is TRBV7-9, the J gene TRBJ2-5, with 9 bases aligning to TRBD1. The CDR3 sequence is 13 residues long. Trimming cost V 6 bases and J 5 bases; bases outside gene matches: 4. Germline lookup yields CDR1 SEHNR and CDR2 FQNEAQ (reference sequence). CDR3 bases: TGTGCCAGCAGGGGACAGGGCGGCGAGACCCAGTACTTC. It specifies CASRGQGGETQYF.